Detailed here is one T cell receptor beta chain. The target antigen is unknown. This entry is derived from a study of vaccination effects on CD4 cells after COVID-19. Findings and limits, study-wide: Early post-infection timepoints were missing from the study, which also had few convalescent patients. Cross-reactivity toward common cold coronaviruses was confined to only 1 of 255 vaccine-induced clones in healthy vaccinees.

Before any sequencing was done, the ViraFEST assay used viral peptide pools to expand antigen-specific CD4+ T cells. Following an approximately 9-day culture, CD4+ T cells were purified. Participants were given two doses of BNT162b2 or mRNA-1273 vaccine. Vaccinated participants had no history of SARS-CoV-2 infection and tested negative for nucleocapsid antibodies. Days 3 and 7 saw half the medium replaced with IL-2 medium. This CDR3 has 14 residues. Germline assignment: CDR1 MNHEY and CDR2 SMNVEV (reference sequence). V lost 4 bases and J lost 2, with 10 bases in between. Sequencing used immunoSEQ multiplex PCR; TCRdb keeps in-frame clones, though not all of them. This table holds some 69,000 clones, 74% found once.

V is TRBV27 and J is TRBJ2-3; D is possibly TRBD1 or TRBD2 (5 bases each). This material consisted of CD4+ T cells from PBMCs cultured with HCoV-229E spike peptides, taken after COVID-19 vaccination. The sequence came from a human donor who received a COVID-19 vaccine. For the CDR3, the DNA is TGTGCCAGCAGTTATCCAGGGACCACAGATACGCAGTATTTT. Its protein is CASSYPGTTDTQYF.